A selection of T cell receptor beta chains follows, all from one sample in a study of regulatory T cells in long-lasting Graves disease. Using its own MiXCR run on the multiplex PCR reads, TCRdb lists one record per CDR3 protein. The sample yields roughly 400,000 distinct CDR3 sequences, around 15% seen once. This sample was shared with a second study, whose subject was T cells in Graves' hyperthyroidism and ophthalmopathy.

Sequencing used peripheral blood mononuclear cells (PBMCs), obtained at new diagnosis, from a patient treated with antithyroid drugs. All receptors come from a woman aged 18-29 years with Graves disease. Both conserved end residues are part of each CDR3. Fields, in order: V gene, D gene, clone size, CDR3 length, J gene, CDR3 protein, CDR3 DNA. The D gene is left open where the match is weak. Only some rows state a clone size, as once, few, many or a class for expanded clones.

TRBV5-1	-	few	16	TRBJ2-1	CASSWRIGGRYNEQFF	TGCGCCAGCAGCTGGAGGATCGGGGGTAGGTACAATGAGCAGTTCTTC
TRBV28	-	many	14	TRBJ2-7	CASSLPGRGYEQYF	TGTGCCAGCAGTTTACCAGGCAGGGGCTACGAGCAGTACTTC
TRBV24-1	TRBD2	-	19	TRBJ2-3	CATSDTGTSGRGATDTQYF	TGTGCCACCAGTGATACCGGGACTAGCGGTAGAGGGGCTACAGATACGCAGTATTTT
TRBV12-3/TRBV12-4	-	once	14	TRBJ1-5	CASSTQVSNQPQHF	TGTGCCAGCAGTACACAGGTCAGCAATCAGCCCCAGCATTTT
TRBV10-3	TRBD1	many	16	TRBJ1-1	CAISPPGGQGWTEAFF	TGTGCCATCAGTCCCCCAGGGGGCCAAGGATGGACTGAAGCTTTCTTT
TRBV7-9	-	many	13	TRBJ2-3	CASSNMGGDTQYF	TGTGCCAGCAGCAATATGGGGGGAGATACGCAGTATTTT
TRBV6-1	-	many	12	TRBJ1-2	CASSTGPDGYTF	TGTGCCAGCAGTACCGGACCAGATGGCTACACCTTC
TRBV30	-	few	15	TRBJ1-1	CAWSSWGGMNTEAFF	TGTGCCTGGAGTTCCTGGGGGGGTATGAACACTGAAGCTTTCTTT
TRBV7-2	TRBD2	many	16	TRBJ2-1	CASSFRSGSLYNEQFF	TGTGCCAGCAGCTTTCGTAGCGGGAGTCTGTACAATGAGCAGTTCTTC
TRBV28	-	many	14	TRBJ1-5	CASSPRQRGQPQHF	TGTGCCAGCAGCCCTAGACAGAGGGGTCAGCCCCAGCATTTT
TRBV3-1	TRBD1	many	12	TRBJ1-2	CASSYTGEGYTF	TGTGCCAGCAGCTACACAGGGGAAGGCTACACCTTC
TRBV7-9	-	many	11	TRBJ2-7	CASSIKYEQYF	TGTGCCAGCAGCATAAAATACGAGCAGTACTTC
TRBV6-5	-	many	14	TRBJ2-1	CASSYSLGYNEQFF	TGTGCCAGCAGTTACTCGTTGGGTTACAATGAGCAGTTCTTC
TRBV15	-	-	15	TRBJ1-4	CATSKDPGTDEKLFF	TGTGCCACCAGCAAGGACCCCGGGACGGACGAAAAACTGTTTTTT
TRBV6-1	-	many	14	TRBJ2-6	CASSPGGGANVLTF	TGTGCCAGCAGTCCAGGGGGGGGGGCCAACGTCCTGACTTTC